The 21 T cell receptor beta chains in this list originate from one sample, sequenced in a study of shared clonotypes between healthy human individuals. Method: immunoSEQ multiplex PCR; TCRdb's copy keeps in-frame clones and lacks some. This sample carries approximately 2.1 million clones, roughly 93% of them seen once, and the ten largest clones take 0.3% to 0.4%. Sequencing was performed on naive CD4+ T cells from PBMCs. Subset meaning: CD45RA+ positively selected. Receptors originate from a man younger than 35 in good health. Some clones in this sample may be carry-over from other donors' samples.

The gene calls are TRBV12-5 and TRBJ2-1; the D is unclear. Trimming removed 0 bases at V and 7 bases at J, with 7 bases between. In germline, CDR1 is LGHNT, CDR2 FRNRAP. This CDR3 spans 13 amino acids. The CDR3 region is CASGLVSLNEQFF. The CDR3 coding sequence is TGTGCTAGTGGTTTGGTAAGCTTGAATGAGCAGTTCTTC.

The chain joins TRBV28 to TRBJ2-2; TRBD1 is a possible D gene (6 bases). The germline CDR1 and CDR2 sequences are MDHEN and SYDVKM. The CDR3 spans 15 residues. With 6 bases removed from V and 0 bases from J, the gap between germline ends came to 11 bases. CDR3 DNA: TGTGCCAGCAGCCTGGACAGTTCGAACACCGGGGAGCTGTTTTTT. Encoded protein: CASSLDSSNTGELFF.

The gene calls are TRBV30 and TRBJ1-1; no clear D. V lost 2 bases and J lost 1, with 5 bases in between. The CDR3 loop spans 12 amino acids. Germline V gene lookup returns CDR1 GTSNPN and CDR2 SVGIG (reference sequence). In nucleotides, the CDR3 is TGTGCCTGGAGTCACTGGAACACTGAAGCTTTCTTT. Translation: CAWSHWNTEAFF.

The J gene is TRBJ2-1, the V gene TRBV5-1; D is ambiguous. This CDR3 has 14 amino acids. V was shortened by 4 bases and J by 4 bases, with 12 bases between the two germline ends. Germline CDR1 SGHRS, CDR2 YFSETQ. DNA of the CDR3: TGCGCCAGCAGCCTGGGCTACCAATACAATGAGCAGTTCTTC. Its protein product is CASSLGYQYNEQFF.

The rearrangement uses TRBV28 and TRBJ2-7; 13 bases fit TRBD2. CDR3 size: 16 residues. Trimming at V came to 6 bases and at J to 2 bases, leaving 7 bases not matched to a gene. Per the germline V gene, CDR1 is MDHEN and CDR2 is SYDVKM. The CDR3 coding sequence is TGTGCCAGCAGGCCGCCGGGACTAGCGGGAACCTACGAGCAGTACTTC. Translating gives CASRPPGLAGTYEQYF.

This chain links TRBV28 with TRBJ2-7, with 11 bases matching TRBD2. CDR3 length: 15 amino acids. Germline V gives CDR1 MDHEN, CDR2 SYDVKM. The V gene end was trimmed by 7 bases and the J gene end by 6 bases; junction bases not matched to a gene: 11. In DNA, the CDR3 is TGTGCCAGCAATAGTCTAGCGGGGGGTTCATTCGAGCAGTACTTC. It specifies CASNSLAGGSFEQYF.

The chain carries TRBV25-1 and TRBJ2-1, with D possibly TRBD2 on 6 matching bases. The CDR3 totals 16 residues. Trimming cost V 7 bases and J 2 bases, with 18 bases left between them. Germline V gives CDR1 MGHDK, CDR2 SYGVNS. The CDR3 DNA follows: TGTGCCAGCAATCCCTCGGCGGGACGAACCTACAATGAGCAGTTCTTC. This encodes CASNPSAGRTYNEQFF.

The chain couples TRBV27 to TRBJ2-3, with 7 positions matching TRBD2. Trimming removed 1 base from V and 8 bases from J; junction bases left unmatched: 6. The CDR3 has 14 amino acids. CDR1 MNHEY and CDR2 SMNVEV come from the germline V gene (reference sequence). The CDR3 region has the DNA TGTGCCAGCAGTTTATTGGCGGGAGAGGGTACGCAGTATTTT. This gives the protein CASSLLAGEGTQYF.

The chain is built from TRBV6-5 and TRBJ2-2, with D unclear. The germline V gene has CDR1 MNHEY and CDR2 SVGAGI. CDR3 length: 12 amino acids. V was cut by 4 bases and J by 8 bases, with 8 bases left in between. The CDR3 is CASSWSVGELFF. In nucleotides, the CDR3 is TGTGCCAGCAGTTGGTCGGTTGGGGAGCTGTTTTTT.

This chain joins TRBV11-2 and TRBJ2-5; 10 bases fit TRBD2. The germline V gene has CDR1 SGHAT and CDR2 FQNNGV. The CDR3 covers 17 residues. The junction had 8 bases not matched to a gene; V was cut back by 0 bases and J by 4 bases. The CDR3 here is CASSLDPPAGGGETQYF. CDR3 coding DNA: TGTGCCAGCAGCTTAGATCCCCCAGCGGGAGGGGGAGAGACCCAGTACTTC. The variable domain in full, completed from reference TRBV11-2 and TRBJ2-5, reads EAGVAQSPRYKIIEKRQSVAFWCNPISGHATLYWYQQILGQGPKLLIQFQNNGVVDDSQLPKDRFSAERLKGVDSTLKIQPAKLEDSAVYLCASSLDPPAGGGETQYFGPGTRLLVL.

This CDR3 is CASSPDQRGPMNTEAFF. The CDR3 nucleotides read TGTGCCAGCAGCCCCGATCAGAGGGGGCCCATGAACACTGAAGCTTTCTTT. This chain connects TRBV7-6 to TRBJ1-1, with TRBD1 matching 7 bases. This CDR3 has 17 amino acids. After removal of 5 bases from V and 0 bases from J, the junction contained 12 bases not matched to a gene. Germline V gives CDR1 SGHVS, CDR2 FNYEAQ. Variable domain in full (rest from reference TRBV7-6 and TRBJ1-1): GAGVSQSPRYKVTKRGQDVALRCDPISGHVSLYWYRQALGQGPEFLTYFNYEAQQDKSGLPNDRFSAERPEGSISTLTIQRTEQRDSAMYRCASSPDQRGPMNTEAFFGQGTRLTVV.

The chain links TRBV5-8 to TRBJ2-7; D possibly corresponds to TRBD2 (5 bases). This CDR3 is built from 16 residues. CDR1 is SGHTS, CDR2 YDEGEE, per germline. Trimming removed 4 bases at V and 5 bases at J, with 22 bases between. CDR3 residues: CASSPPERRYQNEQYF. The CDR3 DNA reads as TGTGCCAGCAGCCCCCCGGAGCGGCGGTATCAAAACGAGCAGTACTTC.

This clone was seen once. The chain couples TRBV6-1 to TRBJ2-3, with TRBD1 matching 8 bases. V trimming: 5 bases; J trimming: 2 bases; junction bases outside the gene matches: 6. The CDR3 sequence is 15 residues long. Germline values: CDR1 MNHNS, CDR2 SASEGT. CDR3 DNA sequence: TGTGCCAGCAGTCAGACAGGGGTCTACACAGATACGCAGTATTTT. Translation: CASSQTGVYTDTQYF.

This rearrangement joins TRBV7-7 to TRBJ2-6; 7 bases agree with TRBD1. There are 15 residues in the CDR3. With 3 bases clipped from V and 2 bases from J, the junction kept 1 base outside the gene matches. The germline CDR1 and CDR2 sequences are SSHAT and FNYEAQ (reference sequence). The CDR3 region is CASSLRGPGANVLTF. In DNA form, the CDR3 reads TGTGCCAGCAGCTTGAGGGGGCCTGGGGCCAACGTCCTGACTTTC.

V is TRBV5-6 and J is TRBJ1-5; D remains unclear. Germline values: CDR1 SGHDT, CDR2 YYEEEE. V was clipped by 2 bases and J by 7 bases, with 7 bases between them. This CDR3 has 12 residues. This CDR3 reads CASSFEGQPQHF. The CDR3 DNA sequence: TGTGCCAGCAGCTTCGAAGGACAGCCCCAGCATTTT.

The chain employs TRBV19 and TRBJ2-2; 7 nucleotides agree with TRBD1. Germline values: CDR1 LNHDA, CDR2 SQIVND (reference sequence). This CDR3 has 15 amino acids. Trimming cost V 5 bases and J 1 base; bases outside gene matches: 4. The DNA for the CDR3 is TGTGCCAGTAGTCCGCGGACAGGGAACACCGGGGAGCTGTTTTTT. It encodes CASSPRTGNTGELFF.

This clone was observed once. This rearrangement joins TRBV4-3 to TRBJ2-7; 10 nucleotides align to TRBD1. Germline V CDR1 and CDR2: LGHNA, YSLEER. The CDR3 runs 13 residues. J gave up 4 bases and V 4 bases, and 1 base lay outside the gene matches. The CDR3 reads CASSPDRGYEQYF. The CDR3 coding sequence is TGCGCCAGCAGCCCGGACAGGGGGTACGAGCAGTACTTC.

The chain has TRBV18 and TRBJ2-7, with TRBD2 matching 10 bases. V was clipped by 6 bases and J by 3 bases; unmatched bases: 8. The CDR3 spans 15 residues. CDR1 KGHSH and CDR2 LQKENI come from the germline V gene. In DNA form, the CDR3 reads TGTGCCAGCTCCCCGGGGTCTAGCGGGGGCTACGAGCAGTACTTC. Its translation: CASSPGSSGGYEQYF.

This clone has just one count. The chain links TRBV7-2 to TRBJ2-7; 12 nucleotides line up with TRBD2. Trimming removed 2 bases from V and 7 bases from J; junction bases left unmatched: 6. Germline V gene data show CDR1 as SGHTA and CDR2 as FQGNSA. The CDR3 has 15 residues. The DNA for the CDR3 is TGTGCCAGCAGCTTACGACTAGCGGGAGTTGAAGAGCAGTACTTC. Its protein product is CASSLRLAGVEEQYF.

This sequence joins TRBV28 and TRBJ1-5, with 7 bases fitting TRBD1. The CDR3 has 13 residues. Germline CDR1 reads MDHEN; CDR2 reads SYDVKM. Germline trimming cut 7 bases from V and 4 bases from J; bases unmatched to any gene: 4. Here the CDR3 reads CASTSTGNQPQHF. The CDR3 DNA reads TGTGCCAGCACATCGACAGGGAATCAGCCCCAGCATTTT.

The table lists this clone with a few counts. The junction and the germline gene differ at one end; a read error may be behind it. The chain recombines TRBV5-4 with TRBJ1-2, with TRBD1 matching over 7 bases. CDR1 is SGHNT, CDR2 YYREEE, per germline (reference sequence). CDR3 size: 13 residues. The CDR3 bases are TGTGCCAGCAGCCCGGATCGACAGGGTGAATCCGCCTTC. Residues: CASSPDRQGESAF.